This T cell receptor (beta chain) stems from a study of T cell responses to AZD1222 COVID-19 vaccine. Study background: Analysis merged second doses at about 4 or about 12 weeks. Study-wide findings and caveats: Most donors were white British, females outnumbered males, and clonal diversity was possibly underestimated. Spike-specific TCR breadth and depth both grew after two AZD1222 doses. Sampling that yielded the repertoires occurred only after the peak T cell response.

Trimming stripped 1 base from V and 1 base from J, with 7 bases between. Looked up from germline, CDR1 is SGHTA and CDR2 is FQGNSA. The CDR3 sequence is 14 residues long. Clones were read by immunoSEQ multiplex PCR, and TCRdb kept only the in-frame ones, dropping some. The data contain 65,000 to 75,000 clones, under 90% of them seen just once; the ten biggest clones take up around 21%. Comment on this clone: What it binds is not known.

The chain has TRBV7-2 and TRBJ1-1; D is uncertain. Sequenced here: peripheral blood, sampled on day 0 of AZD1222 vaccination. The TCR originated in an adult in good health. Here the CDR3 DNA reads TGTGCCAGCAGCTTAGGATCCAGGAACACTGAAGCTTTCTTT. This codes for CASSLGSRNTEAFF. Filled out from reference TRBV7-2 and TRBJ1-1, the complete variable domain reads GAGVSQSPSNKVTEKGKDVELRCDPISGHTALYWYRQSLGQGLEFLIYFQGNSAPDKSGLPSDRFSAERTGGSVSTLTIQRTQQEDSAVYLCASSLGSRNTEAFFGQGTRLTVV.